These 27 T cell receptor beta chains originate from one sample sequenced in a study of CXCR3-negative and CXCR3-positive naive CD8 T cells (dated by TCRdb to about 2019). For sequencing, a NextSeq 550 was employed. The Human TCR Profiling Kit (MiLaboratory) was used to prepare UMI-labeled 5' RACE TRB cDNA libraries. TCRdb reprocessed the raw reads; every CDR3 protein sequence is a single record, and DNA is not supplied. The table for this sample shows approximately 83,000 distinct CDR3 sequences. Clones ranked in the top ten supply roughly 1.5% of the sample. Sequencing was carried out using naive CXCR3- CD8+ T cells from blood. In light of the paper, this sample's cell subset or site label describes: CD45RO-CCR7+CD27+CD95- naive CD8+ T cells lacking CXCR3 (TNR3-). These receptors were collected from a human donor in good health. Some clones in this sample may be carry-over from other donors' samples.

V gene TRBV29-1 combines with J gene TRBJ2-2; TCRdb indicates TRBD1, and absent DNA this call remains unverified. The CDR3 contains 15 residues. From germline, CDR1 is SQVTM and CDR2 ANQGSEA. This CDR3 reads CSVAWGGANTGELFF.

The gene calls are TRBV6-4 and TRBJ2-1; the TCRdb call, TRBD1, lacks DNA for checking. Germline V lookup: CDR1 MRHNA, CDR2 SNTAGT. This CDR3 region has 15 residues. This chain's CDR3 is CASSSLDGVNNEQFF.

The V gene is TRBV5-6, the J gene TRBJ1-5. The length of the CDR3 is 12 residues. CDR1 is SGHDT, CDR2 YYEEEE, per germline. The CDR3 loop is CASSLGNQPQHF.

The V and J genes are TRBV28 and TRBJ1-2; TCRdb lists TRBD1, though no DNA is available to test this call. The CDR3 loop spans 18 amino acids. Germline V CDR1 and CDR2: MDHEN, SYDVKM. CDR3 loop: CASSETGARIPGIYGYTF.

The chain combines TRBV15 with TRBJ2-7; the D call from TCRdb, TRBD1, cannot be confirmed without DNA. CDR1 and CDR2 (germline): LNHNV, YYDKDF (reference sequence). This CDR3 spans 15 amino acids. CDR3 protein: CATSQGQGLSYEQYF.

The rearrangement uses TRBV5-1 and TRBJ1-1; there is no DNA to check the TCRdb D call of TRBD1. The CDR3 has 14 residues. The germline V gene encodes CDR1 SGHRS and CDR2 YFSETQ. Here the CDR3 reads CASSAGAGNTEAFF.

The chain links TRBV10-3 to TRBJ2-6. In germline, CDR1 is ENHRY, CDR2 SYGVKD. CDR3 length: 16 amino acids. CDR3 sequence reads: CAISDAPASGANVLTF.

The J gene is TRBJ2-2, the V gene TRBV28. Germline V gives CDR1 MDHEN, CDR2 SYDVKM. This CDR3 comprises 15 residues. This CDR3 reads CASSVSALGHGELFF. Filled out from reference TRBV28 and TRBJ2-2, the complete variable domain reads DVKVTQSSRYLVKRTGEKVFLECVQDMDHENMFWYRQDPGLGLRLIYFSYDVKMKEKGDIPEGYSVSREKKERFSLILESASTNQTSMYLCASSVSALGHGELFFGEGSRLTVL.

This chain joins TRBV29-1 and TRBJ2-3. The CDR3 is made up of 11 amino acids. Germline CDR1 SQVTM, CDR2 ANQGSEA. The CDR3 sequence is CSVEAPDTQYF.

CDR3 loop: CASSQDRLSNQPQHF. The chain combines TRBV4-3 with TRBJ1-5. The CDR3 runs to 15 residues. Germline assignment: CDR1 LGHNA and CDR2 YSLEER.

The chain uses TRBV7-8 and TRBJ2-7; checking the TCRdb D call of TRBD1 is not possible without DNA. The CDR3 totals 15 residues. Germline assignment: CDR1 SGHVS and CDR2 FQNEAQ. The CDR3 loop is CASSGGPGQINEQYF.

This rearrangement joins TRBV7-9 to TRBJ2-1; the D gene TCRdb calls, TRBD2, cannot be checked with no DNA. CDR1 and CDR2 from the germline V gene are SEHNR and FQNEAQ (reference sequence). This CDR3 has 16 residues. This chain's CDR3 is CASSSPRLESYNEQFF.

The chain employs TRBV6-5 and TRBJ2-7; the TCRdb call, TRBD2, lacks DNA for checking. CDR1 and CDR2 (germline): MNHEY, SVGAGI. The length of the CDR3 is 15 residues. The CDR3 sequence is CASSYSGTRSHEQYF.

The V call is TRBV5-1, the J call TRBJ2-3; the TRBD1 assignment by TCRdb is unverifiable without DNA. This CDR3 has 13 residues. Germline values: CDR1 SGHRS, CDR2 YFSETQ. The CDR3 loop reads CASSREVYDTQYF.

This chain connects TRBV28 to TRBJ1-4. The CDR3 loop spans 12 amino acids. From germline, CDR1 is MDHEN and CDR2 SYDVKM. The CDR3 loop is CASNNLWEKLFF.

V is TRBV29-1 and J is TRBJ1-1. The CDR3 runs to 11 residues. Germline V gene sequence: CDR1 SQVTM, CDR2 ANQGSEA. CDR3 protein: CSVDMNTEAFF.

The chain has TRBV29-1 and TRBJ1-4. Germline V gives CDR1 SQVTM, CDR2 ANQGSEA. This CDR3 has 14 residues. The CDR3 region is CSAQDLIRSEKLFF. The full variable domain, completed using reference TRBV29-1 and TRBJ1-4, is SAVISQKPSRDICQRGTSLTIQCQVDSQVTMMFWYRQQPGQSLTLIATANQGSEATYESGFVIDKFPISRPNLTFSTLTVSNMSPEDSSIYLCSAQDLIRSEKLFFGSGTQLSVL.

The chain joins TRBV28 to TRBJ1-1; lacking DNA, the TRBD1 call made by TCRdb goes unchecked. This CDR3 has 14 residues. The germline gives CDR1 MDHEN, CDR2 SYDVKM. The CDR3 spells CASSLSGGAGEAFF.

V usage is TRBV19 and J usage is TRBJ2-1; TCRdb indicates TRBD1, and absent DNA this call remains unverified. CDR3 length equals 16 residues. In germline, CDR1 is LNHDA, CDR2 SQIVND (reference sequence). The CDR3: CASSTPLRTGYNEQFF.

Here the CDR3 reads CASGRAGSTGELFF. V is TRBV11-2 and J is TRBJ2-2; TCRdb names TRBD2, which stays unverified in the absence of DNA. CDR3 length: 14 residues. CDR1 is SGHAT and CDR2 is FQNNGV in the germline V gene.

Here the CDR3 reads CSAPRNGGPTKETQYF. The chain has TRBV20-1 and TRBJ2-5; TCRdb designates TRBD2, a call that cannot be tested without DNA. Germline-derived CDR1 and CDR2 are DFQATT and SNEGSKA (reference sequence). The length of the CDR3 is 16 residues.

The rearrangement uses TRBV15 and TRBJ2-1. Germline CDR1 reads LNHNV; CDR2 reads YYDKDF (reference sequence). This CDR3 spans 14 amino acids. This CDR3 is CATSRATEYNEQFF.

V is TRBV4-1 and J is TRBJ2-7. In germline, CDR1 is MGHRA, CDR2 YSYEKL. This CDR3 contains 15 residues. CDR3 loop: CASSQGHGYSYEQYF.

CDR3 in amino acids: CASSPPSGGHDDYGYTF. The chain links TRBV18 to TRBJ1-2; as DNA is missing, the TRBD1 call by TCRdb cannot be tested. The V gene's germline CDR1 is KGHSH and CDR2 LQKENI. This CDR3 spans 17 amino acids. The entire variable domain, with the rest obtained from reference TRBV18 and TRBJ1-2, is as follows: NAGVMQNPRHLVRRRGQEARLRCSPMKGHSHVYWYRQLPEEGLKFMVYLQKENIIDESGMPKERFSAEFPKEGPSILRIQQVVRGDSAAYFCASSPPSGGHDDYGYTFGSGTRLTVV.

The V gene is TRBV4-2, the J gene TRBJ2-4. Germline V gives CDR1 LGHNA, CDR2 YNFKEQ. The CDR3 is made up of 15 amino acids. The CDR3 protein is CASSQDSGAKNIQYF.

The chain carries TRBV12-3 or TRBV12-4 and TRBJ1-1; TCRdb designates TRBD1, a call that cannot be tested without DNA. CDR3 length: 15 amino acids. CDR3 protein: CASSFDRGPGTEAFF.

This chain links TRBV29-1 with TRBJ2-2; TCRdb names TRBD2, which stays unverified in the absence of DNA. Germline V gene sequence: CDR1 SQVTM, CDR2 ANQGSEA. This CDR3 comprises 16 residues. This chain's CDR3 is CSVEEGSTGYTGELFF.